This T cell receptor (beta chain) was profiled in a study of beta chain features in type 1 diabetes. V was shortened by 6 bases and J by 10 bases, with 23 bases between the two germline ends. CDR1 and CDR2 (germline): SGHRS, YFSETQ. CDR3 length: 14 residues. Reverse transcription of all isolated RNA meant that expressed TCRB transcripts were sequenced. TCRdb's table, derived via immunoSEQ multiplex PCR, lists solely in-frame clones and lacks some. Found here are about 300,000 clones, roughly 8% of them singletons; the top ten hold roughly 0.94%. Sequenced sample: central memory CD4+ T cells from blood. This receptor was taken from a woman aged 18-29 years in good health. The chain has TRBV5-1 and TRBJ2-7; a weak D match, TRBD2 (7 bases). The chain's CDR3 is CASKGEGAGFRQYF. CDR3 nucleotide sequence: TGCGCCAGCAAGGGGGAGGGCGCGGGCTTTCGCCAGTACTTC.